This T cell receptor (beta chain) is from a study of T cells in Graves' hyperthyroidism and ophthalmopathy. General study findings and limits: Ophthalmopathy, as predicted by the model, came a median roughly 6.5 months after the prediction.

This clonotype showed up many times. Its specificity is not known. CDR3 length equals 18 residues. From germline, CDR1 is SGHAT and CDR2 FQDESV (reference sequence). The J segment lost 7 bases and the V segment lost 2 bases, leaving 16 bases of the junction unmatched. From RNA transcripts, TCR beta CDR3 regions were amplified. TCR CDR3 regions were first amplified by RT-PCR with HTBI primers. TCRdb re-called the multiplex PCR reads through MiXCR, storing one row per CDR3 protein. In the table there are 350,000 or so distinct CDR3 sequences, about a sixth of which are singletons. The chain joins TRBV11-1 to TRBJ2-2, with TRBD2 matching over 7 bases. The source material was blood. This sequence originates from a woman in her thirties or forties with Graves' ophthalmopathy. The chain's CDR3 is CASSLLSGRTSVHGELFF. The CDR3 DNA reads TGTGCCAGCAGCTTACTGTCGGGCCGAACTAGCGTGCACGGGGAGCTGTTTTTT.